What follows is one TCR beta chain and its context. This sample stems from a study of blood T cell repertoires in COVID-19. As for the study in general: From the United States, Italy and Spain came samples of acute and convalescent COVID-19. The analysed material was cDNA or gDNA that came from T cells, B-cell-depleted T cells, or PBMCs.

Sequenced by immunoSEQ multiplex PCR; TCRdb stores in-frame clones only, minus some. Of around 65,000 clones in the sample, around 83% were seen once. Per the germline V gene, CDR1 is LGHNA and CDR2 is YNFKEQ. Trimming at V came to 1 base and at J to 6 bases, leaving 7 bases not matched to a gene. The CDR3 sequence is 16 residues long. The TCR was taken from a human donor in a cohort sampled during active COVID-19. Sequenced input: peripheral blood. The genes are TRBV4-2 and TRBJ1-4, with 8 bases matching TRBD1. CDR3 sequence (DNA): TGTGCCAGCAGCCAAGGGACAGGGCTTCGGGATGAAAAACTGTTTTTT. Its protein product is CASSQGTGLRDEKLFF.